This T cell receptor beta chain stems from a study of blood T cell repertoires in COVID-19. Study overall: Nucleic acid was either cDNA or gDNA, and it came from T cells, B-cell-depleted T cells, or PBMCs.

Authors' data handling: The authors estimated nucleated cell counts from reference gene primer amplification. Assay: immunoSEQ multiplex PCR; the TCRdb copy retains only in-frame clones and omits some. V and J calls and clone size are those listed in that table; D and trimming were worked out from the DNA. This sample has some 150,000 clones, with about 90% found just once. This CDR3 has 17 residues. Germline lookup yields CDR1 KGHSH and CDR2 LQKENI. Trimming took 6 bases from V and 5 from J; bases not matched to a gene: 13. Ages ranged from roughly 18 to 100 years, with residence in 24 US areas. Allocation to cohorts depended on clinical history reported by the participants.

The material sequenced was PBMCs or T cells enriched from blood (not recorded which). This rearrangement joins TRBV18 to TRBJ1-2; TRBD1 agrees at 12 bases. This TCR was recovered from a human donor with acute COVID-19. The donor label of this sample is uncertain. The CDR3 coding sequence is TGTGCCAGCTCCCTAGCCCAGGGACAGGGGGCTTGGTATGGCTACACCTTC. Translating it yields CASSLAQGQGAWYGYTF.